A selection of T cell receptor beta chains follows, all from one sample in a study of T cells in Graves' hyperthyroidism and ophthalmopathy. TCRdb processed the multiplex PCR reads anew with MiXCR; each CDR3 protein has one entry. The sample holds roughly 630,000 distinct CDR3 sequences, less than 20% seen once. The sample taken for sequencing was blood. The receptors originated from a woman in her twenties or thirties with Graves' hyperthyroidism. Each CDR3 is given with its conserved first and last residue. D genes are given only for firm matches. Where a row states a size, it is once, few, many or the class of an expanded clone; other rows omit it.

CDR3 DNA	CDR3 protein	J gene	clone size	D gene	V gene
TGTGCCACCAGCAGAGATATTGGCGGGGGCACAGATACGCAGTATTTT	CATSRDIGGGTDTQYF	TRBJ2-3	many	-	TRBV15
TGTGCCAGCGGCTTTTCGGGGGGCGAGCAGTACTTC	CASGFSGGEQYF	TRBJ2-7	once	TRBD2	TRBV7-9
TGCAGTGCTAGCGGGAGGGCGGGTAACGAGCAGTACTTC	CSASGRAGNEQYF	TRBJ2-7	many	TRBD2	TRBV20-1
TGTGCCAGCAGCCGGTTGAACACCGGGGAGCTGTTTTTT	CASSRLNTGELFF	TRBJ2-2	many	-	TRBV7-2
TGTGCCAGCAGCGCTAGCGGGATCGGGACCGGGGAGCTGTTTTTT	CASSASGIGTGELFF	TRBJ2-2	-	TRBD2	TRBV7-3
TGTGCCAGCCGCTCTTCGGAGACCGGGGAGCTGTTTTTT	CASRSSETGELFF	TRBJ2-2	few	-	TRBV6-1
TGCAGTGCTCCGGACGCGACGTACGAGCAGTACTTC	CSAPDATYEQYF	TRBJ2-7	many	-	TRBV20-1
TGTGCCAGCAGTCCCCCCCGGGGGATAGCCAAAAACATTCAGTACTTC	CASSPPRGIAKNIQYF	TRBJ2-4	few	-	TRBV6-1
TGCAGTGCTAGACCGTCGACTAGCGGGCCCACAGATACGCAGTATTTT	CSARPSTSGPTDTQYF	TRBJ2-3	many	TRBD2	TRBV20-1
TGCGCCAGCAGCCAGCTCTTTGGGACAGGGGGCAGGACCCAGTACTTC	CASSQLFGTGGRTQYF	TRBJ2-5	many	TRBD1	TRBV4-3
TGTGCCAGCAGCCAAACTAGCGGGAGAGTTTGGGAGCAGTTCTTC	CASSQTSGRVWEQFF	TRBJ2-1	-	TRBD2	TRBV5-5
TGCGCCAGCAGCTTGGAGTTCCCCATCTATGGAGCCGGGGGCTCCTACAATGAGCAGTTCTTC	CASSLEFPIYGAGGSYNEQFF	TRBJ2-1	many	-	TRBV5-1
TGTGCCAGCAGCCAAGTTGAAGTTGGGCAGGCCTTCACAGATACGCAGTATTTT	CASSQVEVGQAFTDTQYF	TRBJ2-3	few	-	TRBV4-2
TGTGCCAGCAGCCAGACGTCTAGGTGGCATGAGCAGTTCTTC	CASSQTSRWHEQFF	TRBJ2-1	many	-	TRBV7-2
TGTGCCAGCAGCTTAGGGGGGGAGAATCAGCCCCAGCATTTT	CASSLGGENQPQHF	TRBJ1-5	-	-	TRBV7-2
TGTGCCAGCAGTTTGCAGGGGTCTAAGGCGCAGTATTTT	CASSLQGSKAQYF	TRBJ2-3	few	-	TRBV27
TGTGCCAGCAGCCGCGTCGGGTACGAGCAGTACTTC	CASSRVGYEQYF	TRBJ2-7	many	-	TRBV28
TGCGCCAGCAGCCAAGACAGGACTAGCGACGACAAAAATGAGCAGTTCTTC	CASSQDRTSDDKNEQFF	TRBJ2-1	many	TRBD2	TRBV4-1
TGTGCCAGCAGTTCTCAGGGAGGGATATCCTACGAGCAGTACTTC	CASSSQGGISYEQYF	TRBJ2-7	many	TRBD2	TRBV6-1
TGTGCCAGCAGCTTAGATACTAGCGGGAGTCCCTACGAGCAGTACTTC	CASSLDTSGSPYEQYF	TRBJ2-7	-	TRBD2	TRBV7-8
TGTGCCAGCAGTCTTCGACGGACAGCGGAGCAGCCCCAGCATTTT	CASSLRRTAEQPQHF	TRBJ1-5	many	-	TRBV28
TGTGCCAGCAGTGAATGGTTAGGCAGCTCCTACAATGAGCAGTTCTTC	CASSEWLGSSYNEQFF	TRBJ2-1	few	-	TRBV6-1
TGTGCCAGCAGTTTAGGTTTTAATGAAAAACTGTTTTTT	CASSLGFNEKLFF	TRBJ1-4	many	-	TRBV28
TGTGCCAGCGCTGGACTAGCGGGAGGGAAGGGCACCGGGGAGCTGTTTTTT	CASAGLAGGKGTGELFF	TRBJ2-2	many	TRBD2	TRBV27
TGTGCCAGCAGTTTACGGTATACTGGGCTGATGGATACTCAAGAGACCCAGTACTTC	CASSLRYTGLMDTQETQYF	TRBJ2-5	many	-	TRBV27
TGTGCCAGCAGCTTACTCGGCGGACTATCCTACGAGCAGTACTTC	CASSLLGGLSYEQYF	TRBJ2-7	many	-	TRBV7-8
TGTGCCAGCAGCTTATTTCGTCACAATGAGCAGTTCTTC	CASSLFRHNEQFF	TRBJ2-1	once	-	TRBV7-2
TGTGCCAGCAGTTACTCCGCGGGACTAGATCAGCCCCAGCATTTT	CASSYSAGLDQPQHF	TRBJ1-5	few	-	TRBV6-5
TGTGCCAGCAGCGTAGGGGGAGGGGGCTACGAGCAGTACTTC	CASSVGGGGYEQYF	TRBJ2-7	-	-	TRBV9
TGTGCCAGCAGCGTCGGACTAGCGGGAGCCGGAGAGACCCAGTACTTC	CASSVGLAGAGETQYF	TRBJ2-5	many	TRBD2	TRBV11-3
TGCAGCGTTGAAGACGGCAGGGGCACTGAAGCTTTCTTT	CSVEDGRGTEAFF	TRBJ1-1	many	-	TRBV29-1
TGTGCCAGCAGCTATAGGCCTGCGACCCAGGGAGCTTTCTTT	CASSYRPATQGAFF	TRBJ1-1	many	-	TRBV13
TGTGCCAGCAGTTACTCGATTGCGGGGGTGGAGGAGACCCAGTACTTC	CASSYSIAGVEETQYF	TRBJ2-5	-	TRBD2	TRBV6-5
TGTGCCAGCAGCGTTCAGGCCCATTCTAGCGGTTCCACCGGGGAGCTGTTTTTT	CASSVQAHSSGSTGELFF	TRBJ2-2	-	TRBD2	TRBV9
TGTGCTAGTGGTTCGGGGACTAACCCCGGGGAGCTGTTTTTT	CASGSGTNPGELFF	TRBJ2-2	-	TRBD2	TRBV12-5
TGTGCCAGCAGTCCGGGACAGGGCTACGTTGAGCAGTTCTTC	CASSPGQGYVEQFF	TRBJ2-1	many	TRBD1	TRBV12-3/TRBV12-4
TGCAGTGCTCACCTAGCGGGATACAATGAGCAGTTCTTC	CSAHLAGYNEQFF	TRBJ2-1	-	TRBD2	TRBV20-1
TGCAGTGCTAGGACCCGGGCGGGGACCTACGAGCAGTACTTC	CSARTRAGTYEQYF	TRBJ2-7	many	-	TRBV20-1
TGCGCCAGCAGACGGAAGACAGCCCCCGGTCGGCCCCAGCATTTT	CASRRKTAPGRPQHF	TRBJ1-5	-	-	TRBV5-1
TGTGCCAGCAGCGCCGCCGGGACTAGTGAAGAGACCCAGTACTTC	CASSAAGTSEETQYF	TRBJ2-5	many	TRBD2	TRBV9
TGCAGTGCTACCTTAGCGGGAGGGAACGGGGAGCTGTTTTTT	CSATLAGGNGELFF	TRBJ2-2	many	TRBD2	TRBV20-1
TGTGCCATCAGTGAGATAGCGTCCACAGATACGCAGTATTTT	CAISEIASTDTQYF	TRBJ2-3	-	-	TRBV10-3
TGTGCCAGCAGCCAAAGGGGGCAGGGAGGAGAAAAACTGTTTTTT	CASSQRGQGGEKLFF	TRBJ1-4	many	TRBD1	TRBV4-2
TGTGCCAGCAGTTTAGGCCTACCGGGACTAGTTCTAGAAAGCTCCTACAATGAGCAGTTCTTC	CASSLGLPGLVLESSYNEQFF	TRBJ2-1	many	TRBD2	TRBV12-3/TRBV12-4
TGTGCCACCAGTGACGCTACTAGCGGGAGGGCTTCCGGGGAGCTGTTTTTT	CATSDATSGRASGELFF	TRBJ2-2	few	TRBD2	TRBV24-1
TGTGCCAGCAGAGAGCCGGGACAGGGGGCTTTCAATCAGCCCCAGCATTTT	CASREPGQGAFNQPQHF	TRBJ1-5	-	TRBD1	TRBV28
TGCGCCAGCAAGCTGGGGGGTTGGGAGACCCAGTACTTC	CASKLGGWETQYF	TRBJ2-5	many	-	TRBV5-1
TGCAGTGCTAGAGATCCCAGGGGGAGGCTCGATCACTACAATGAGCAGTTCTTC	CSARDPRGRLDHYNEQFF	TRBJ2-1	-	-	TRBV20-1
TGTGCCAGCAGCGATACTAGCGAATCAGATACGCAGTATTTT	CASSDTSESDTQYF	TRBJ2-3	many	TRBD2	TRBV7-2
TGCAGCGTTGATGGTTTCGGGAGGGGGTCCTACAATGAGCAGTTCTTC	CSVDGFGRGSYNEQFF	TRBJ2-1	few	TRBD2	TRBV29-1
TGCGCCAGCAGCTTGTGGACAGAGAAACCAGAGGGGTCCTACGAGCAGTACTTC	CASSLWTEKPEGSYEQYF	TRBJ2-7	many	-	TRBV5-1
TGTGCCAGCAGCTACAAAACCGGACAGGGAATATTTGGAAACTATGGCTACACCTTC	CASSYKTGQGIFGNYGYTF	TRBJ1-2	many	TRBD1	TRBV6-2/TRBV6-3
TGTGCCACCAGTGATTTGCAAAACATTCAGTACTTC	CATSDLQNIQYF	TRBJ2-4	-	-	TRBV24-1
TGCAGTGCTAGAGGGCAGGGACTATACAATGAGCAGTTCTTC	CSARGQGLYNEQFF	TRBJ2-1	-	TRBD2	TRBV20-1
TGTGCCAGCAACTTACCGGGTAACAATGAGCAGTTCTTC	CASNLPGNNEQFF	TRBJ2-1	many	-	TRBV7-2
TGCGCCAGCAGCTTACTAGGGTGGTCAGGGGGCCGGGATGAGCAGTTCTTC	CASSLLGWSGGRDEQFF	TRBJ2-1	-	TRBD1	TRBV5-1
TGTGCCAGCTCACCGACTAGCGGGAGGATACACGAGCAGTACTTC	CASSPTSGRIHEQYF	TRBJ2-7	many	TRBD2	TRBV18
TGTGCCAGCAGCTTCTCCCAGGAGGAAAAACTGTTTTTT	CASSFSQEEKLFF	TRBJ1-4	-	-	TRBV7-9
TGTGCCAGTAGCCGACGGACAGGGACCTCCTACGAGCAGTACTTC	CASSRRTGTSYEQYF	TRBJ2-7	few	TRBD1	TRBV19